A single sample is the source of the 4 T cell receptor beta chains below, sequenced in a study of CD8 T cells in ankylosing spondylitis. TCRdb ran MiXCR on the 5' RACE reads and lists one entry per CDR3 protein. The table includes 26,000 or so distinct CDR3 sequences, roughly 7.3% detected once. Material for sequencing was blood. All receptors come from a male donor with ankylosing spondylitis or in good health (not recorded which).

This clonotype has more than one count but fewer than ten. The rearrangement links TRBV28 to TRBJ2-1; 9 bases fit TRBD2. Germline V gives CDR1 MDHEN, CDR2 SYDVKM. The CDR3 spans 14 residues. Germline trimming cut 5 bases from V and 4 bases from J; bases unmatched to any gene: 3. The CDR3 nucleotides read TGTGCCAGCAGTCCGACTAGCGGTTACAATGAGCAGTTCTTC. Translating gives CASSPTSGYNEQFF. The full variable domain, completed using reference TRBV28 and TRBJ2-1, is DVKVTQSSRYLVKRTGEKVFLECVQDMDHENMFWYRQDPGLGLRLIYFSYDVKMKEKGDIPEGYSVSREKKERFSLILESASTNQTSMYLCASSPTSGYNEQFFGPGTRLTVL.

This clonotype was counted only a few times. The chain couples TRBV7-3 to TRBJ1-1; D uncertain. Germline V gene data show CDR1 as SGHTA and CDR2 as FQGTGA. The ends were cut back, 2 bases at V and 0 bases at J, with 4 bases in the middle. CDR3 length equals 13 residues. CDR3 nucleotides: TGTGCCAGCAGCTTACACCTGAACACTGAAGCTTTCTTT. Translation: CASSLHLNTEAFF.

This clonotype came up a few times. CDR3 sequence reads: CSASLGSNEQFF. In DNA form, the CDR3 reads TGCAGTGCCAGTCTAGGGAGCAATGAGCAGTTCTTC. This rearrangement joins TRBV20-1 to TRBJ2-1; D possibly corresponds to TRBD2 (5 bases). This CDR3 is built from 12 residues. V lost 6 bases and J lost 6, with 12 bases in between. Germline CDR1 is DFQATT and CDR2 is SNEGSKA (reference sequence).

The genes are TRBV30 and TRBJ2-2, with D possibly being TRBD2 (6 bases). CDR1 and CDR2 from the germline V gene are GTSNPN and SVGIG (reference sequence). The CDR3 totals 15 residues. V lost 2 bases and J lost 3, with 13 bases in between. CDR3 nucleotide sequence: TGTGCCTGGAGTCCAATGGGAGGAGACACCGGGGAGCTGTTTTTT. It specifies CAWSPMGGDTGELFF.